These 2 T cell receptor beta chains originate from one sample sequenced in a study of tumor-infiltrating lymphocytes in primary liver carcinoma (dated by TCRdb to the late 2010s). Without any cell sorting, total RNA and DNA were extracted together from about 20-30 mg of bulk tissue using the AllPrep DNA/RNA mini kit. These reads were obtained on an Illumina HiSeq 2500. A constant-region primer and ProtoScript II reverse transcriptase were used to reverse-transcribe TCRbeta-specific cDNA from approximately 500 ng total RNA. TCRbeta libraries were built with three nested multiplex PCR rounds, a slightly modified ARM-PCR procedure. Each of the first two PCR rounds ran for about 10 cycles and used multiplex TRBV1-TRBV30 forward primers together with a Cbeta reverse primer. TCRdb redid the processing of the public reads, applying fastp at Q25 and MiXCR, and retained in-frame beta chains. Rows merge per CDR3 protein into single entries with the most common DNA and genes. The sample table contains more than 70,000 distinct CDR3 sequences; only one count was recorded for roughly 72% of them. The ten most abundant clones make up roughly 25% of the sample.

The material sequenced was tumor-adjacent normal liver tissue. All receptors come from a man aged 35-49 years with primary liver carcinoma and hepatitis B virus infection.

This clonotype has more than one count but fewer than ten. The chain joins TRBV29-1 to TRBJ2-3, with 7 bases lining up with TRBD1. Germline V CDR1 and CDR2: SQVTM, ANQGSEA. Trimming took 6 bases from V and 4 from J; bases not matched to a gene: 4. CDR3 length: 12 amino acids. The CDR3 region has the DNA TGCAGCGTACACAGGGGCTCAGATACGCAGTATTTT. This translates into CSVHRGSDTQYF.

As for this clonotype: A much larger clone differs from this one at a single base, so this may be a read error. The chain is built from TRBV14 and TRBJ2-1; tentatively, D is TRBD2 (6 bases). Germline V gene lookup returns CDR1 SGHDN and CDR2 FVKESK. The CDR3 is 13 residues long. CDR3 loop: CVSSRGREDEQFF. CDR3 DNA: TGTGTCAGCAGCCGGGGCAGGGAGGATGAGCAGTTCTTC.